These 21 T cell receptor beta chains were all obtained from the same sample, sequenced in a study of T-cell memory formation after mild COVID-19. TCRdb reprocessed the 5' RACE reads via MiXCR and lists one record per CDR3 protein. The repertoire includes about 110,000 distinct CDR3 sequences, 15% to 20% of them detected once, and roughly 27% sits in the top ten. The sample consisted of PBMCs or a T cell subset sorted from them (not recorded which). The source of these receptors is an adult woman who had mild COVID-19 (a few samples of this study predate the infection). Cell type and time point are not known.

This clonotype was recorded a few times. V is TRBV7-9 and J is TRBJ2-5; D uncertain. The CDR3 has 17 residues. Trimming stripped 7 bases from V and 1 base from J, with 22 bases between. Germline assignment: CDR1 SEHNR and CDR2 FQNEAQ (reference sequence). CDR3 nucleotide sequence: TGTGCCAGCAACCCCGTATTGGTAGTCCCCATCCAAGAGACCCAGTACTTC. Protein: CASNPVLVVPIQETQYF.

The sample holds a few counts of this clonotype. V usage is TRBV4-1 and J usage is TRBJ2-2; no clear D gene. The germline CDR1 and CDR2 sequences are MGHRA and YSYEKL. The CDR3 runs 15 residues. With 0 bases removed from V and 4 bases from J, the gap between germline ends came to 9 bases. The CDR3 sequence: CASSQDKTFTGELFF. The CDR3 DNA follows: TGCGCCAGCAGCCAAGATAAGACGTTCACCGGGGAGCTGTTTTTT.

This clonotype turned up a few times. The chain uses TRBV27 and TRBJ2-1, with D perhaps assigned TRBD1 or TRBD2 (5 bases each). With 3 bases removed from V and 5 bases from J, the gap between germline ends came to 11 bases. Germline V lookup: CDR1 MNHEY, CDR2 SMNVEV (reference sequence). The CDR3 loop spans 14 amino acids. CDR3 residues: CASSFGTADNEQFF. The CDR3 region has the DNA TGTGCCAGCAGTTTCGGGACGGCCGACAATGAGCAGTTCTTC.

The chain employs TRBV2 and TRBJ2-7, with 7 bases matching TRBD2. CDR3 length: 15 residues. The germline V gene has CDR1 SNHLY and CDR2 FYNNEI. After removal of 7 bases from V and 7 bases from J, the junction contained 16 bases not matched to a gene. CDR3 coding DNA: TGTGCCAGCACCCAGCTGGGCGGGAGTCTTTTTGAGCAGTACTTC. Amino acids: CASTQLGGSLFEQYF.

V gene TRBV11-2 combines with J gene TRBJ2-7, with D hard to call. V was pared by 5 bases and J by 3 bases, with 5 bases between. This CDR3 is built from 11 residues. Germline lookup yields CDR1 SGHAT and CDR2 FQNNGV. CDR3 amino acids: CASSKIYEQYF. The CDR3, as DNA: TGTGCCAGCAGCAAAATCTACGAGCAGTACTTC.

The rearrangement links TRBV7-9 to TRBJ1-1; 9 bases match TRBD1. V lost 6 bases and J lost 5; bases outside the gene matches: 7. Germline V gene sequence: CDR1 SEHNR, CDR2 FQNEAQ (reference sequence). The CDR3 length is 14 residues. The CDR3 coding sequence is TGTGCCAGCAGAACCGGGACAGGGAGAACTGAAGCTTTCTTT. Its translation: CASRTGTGRTEAFF.

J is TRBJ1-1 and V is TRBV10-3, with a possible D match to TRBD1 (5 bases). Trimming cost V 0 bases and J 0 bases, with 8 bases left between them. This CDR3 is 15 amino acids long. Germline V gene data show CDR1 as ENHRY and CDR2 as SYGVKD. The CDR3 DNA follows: TGTGCCATCAGTGAGTCTGCAGGGATGAACACTGAAGCTTTCTTT. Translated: CAISESAGMNTEAFF.

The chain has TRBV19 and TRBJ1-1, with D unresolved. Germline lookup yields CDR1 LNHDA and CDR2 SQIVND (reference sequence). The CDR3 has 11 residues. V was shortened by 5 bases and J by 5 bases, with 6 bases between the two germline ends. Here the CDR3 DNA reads TGTGCCAGTAGTCCGAGGACTGAAGCTTTCTTT. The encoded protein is CASSPRTEAFF.

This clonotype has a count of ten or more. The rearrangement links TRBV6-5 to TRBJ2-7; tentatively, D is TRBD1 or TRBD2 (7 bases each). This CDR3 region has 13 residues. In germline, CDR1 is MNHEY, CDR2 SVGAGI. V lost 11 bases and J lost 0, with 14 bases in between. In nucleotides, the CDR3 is TGTGCCGCAGGGGGAGGGAACTCCTACGAGCAGTACTTC. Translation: CAAGGGNSYEQYF.

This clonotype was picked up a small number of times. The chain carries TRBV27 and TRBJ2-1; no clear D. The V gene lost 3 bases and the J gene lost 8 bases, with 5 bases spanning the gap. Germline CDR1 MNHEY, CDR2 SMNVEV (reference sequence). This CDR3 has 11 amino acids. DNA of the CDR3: TGTGCCAGCAGTTTCTTCCATGAGCAGTTCTTC. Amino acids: CASSFFHEQFF.

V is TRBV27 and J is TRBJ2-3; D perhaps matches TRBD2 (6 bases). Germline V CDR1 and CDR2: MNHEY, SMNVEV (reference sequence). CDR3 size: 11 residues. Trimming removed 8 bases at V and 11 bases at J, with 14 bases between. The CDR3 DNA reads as TGTGCCAGCGCTGGGGACTGGCTGCAGTATTTT. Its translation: CASAGDWLQYF.

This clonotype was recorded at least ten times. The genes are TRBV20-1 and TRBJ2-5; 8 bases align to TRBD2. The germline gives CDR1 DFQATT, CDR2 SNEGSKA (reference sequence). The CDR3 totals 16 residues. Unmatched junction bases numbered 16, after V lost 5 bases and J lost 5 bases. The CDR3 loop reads CSAPEAAGEARETQYF. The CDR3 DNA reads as TGCAGTGCTCCGGAGGCAGCGGGAGAAGCTAGGGAGACCCAGTACTTC.

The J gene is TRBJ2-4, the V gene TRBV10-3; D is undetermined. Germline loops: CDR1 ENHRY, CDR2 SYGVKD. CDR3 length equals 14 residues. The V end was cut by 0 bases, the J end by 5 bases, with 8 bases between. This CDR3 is CAISESDLENIQYF. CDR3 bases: TGTGCCATCAGTGAGTCGGACCTCGAAAACATTCAGTACTTC.

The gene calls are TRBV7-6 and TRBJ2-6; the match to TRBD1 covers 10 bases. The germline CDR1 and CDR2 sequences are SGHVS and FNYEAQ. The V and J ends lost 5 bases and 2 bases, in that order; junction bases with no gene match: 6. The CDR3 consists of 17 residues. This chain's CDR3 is CASSPGQGEPGANVLTF. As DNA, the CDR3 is TGTGCCAGCAGCCCCGGACAGGGGGAACCTGGGGCCAACGTCCTGACTTTC.

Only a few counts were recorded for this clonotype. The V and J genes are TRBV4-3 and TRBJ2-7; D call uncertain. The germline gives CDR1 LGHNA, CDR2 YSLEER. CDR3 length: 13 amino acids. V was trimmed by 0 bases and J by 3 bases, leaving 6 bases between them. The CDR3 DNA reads TGCGCCAGCAGCCAAGATTCCAACTACGAGCAGTACTTC. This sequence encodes CASSQDSNYEQYF.

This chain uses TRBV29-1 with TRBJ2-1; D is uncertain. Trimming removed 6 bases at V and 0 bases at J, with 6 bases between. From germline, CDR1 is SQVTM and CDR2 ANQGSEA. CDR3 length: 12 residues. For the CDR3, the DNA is TGCAGCGTGGAGCCCTCCTACAATGAGCAGTTCTTC. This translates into CSVEPSYNEQFF.

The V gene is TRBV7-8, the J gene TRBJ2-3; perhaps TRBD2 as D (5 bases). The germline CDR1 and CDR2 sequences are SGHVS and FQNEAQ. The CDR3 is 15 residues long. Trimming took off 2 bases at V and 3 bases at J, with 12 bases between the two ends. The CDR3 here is CASSLSTRVTDTQYF. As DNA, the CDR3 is TGTGCCAGCAGCTTAAGTACGCGGGTTACAGATACGCAGTATTTT.

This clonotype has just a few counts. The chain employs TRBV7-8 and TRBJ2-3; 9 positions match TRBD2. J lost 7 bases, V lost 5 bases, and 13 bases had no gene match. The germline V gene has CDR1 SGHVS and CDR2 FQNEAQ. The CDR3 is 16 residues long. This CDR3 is CASSHGASGTPNTQYF. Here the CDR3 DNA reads TGTGCCAGCAGCCACGGGGCTAGCGGGACGCCTAATACGCAGTATTTT.

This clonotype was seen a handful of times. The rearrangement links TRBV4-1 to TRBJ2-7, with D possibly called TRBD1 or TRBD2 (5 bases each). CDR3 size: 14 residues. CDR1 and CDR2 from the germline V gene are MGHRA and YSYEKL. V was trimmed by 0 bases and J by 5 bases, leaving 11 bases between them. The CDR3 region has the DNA TGCGCCAGCAGCCAAGATCTGGGGGTCCACGAGCAGTACTTC. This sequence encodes CASSQDLGVHEQYF.

This CDR3 is CASTDPYTDTQYF. The DNA for the CDR3 is TGTGCCAGCACGGATCCTTACACAGATACGCAGTATTTT. The chain employs TRBV18 and TRBJ2-3; D call uncertain. The V and J ends lost 8 bases and 2 bases respectively, with 11 bases between them. The CDR3 consists of 13 residues. Germline CDR1 reads KGHSH; CDR2 reads LQKENI.

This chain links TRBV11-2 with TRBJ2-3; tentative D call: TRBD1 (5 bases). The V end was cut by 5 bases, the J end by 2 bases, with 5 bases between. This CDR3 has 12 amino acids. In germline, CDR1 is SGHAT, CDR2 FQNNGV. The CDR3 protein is CASSGATDTQYF. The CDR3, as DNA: TGTGCCAGCAGCGGGGCCACAGATACGCAGTATTTT.